Each of the 28 T cell receptor beta chains below was sequenced from the same sample in a study of blood T cell repertoires in COVID-19. The protocol was immunoSEQ multiplex PCR, while the TCRdb copy is restricted to in-frame clones and leaves out a portion. The profile shows 250,000 to 300,000 clones, 85% to 90% of them singletons. Sample: PBMCs or T cells enriched from blood (not recorded which). The source of these receptors is a man in his late teens or twenties who had recovered from COVID-19.

The chain uses TRBV29-1 and TRBJ1-1; D unclear. The CDR3 has 12 residues. The germline V and J ends were trimmed by 2 bases and 0 bases, with 4 bases remaining between them. Germline assignment: CDR1 SQVTM and CDR2 ANQGSEA. In DNA, the CDR3 is TGCAGCGTTGAACAAATGAACACTGAAGCTTTCTTT. It codes for CSVEQMNTEAFF.

The chain couples TRBV29-1 to TRBJ1-4; 7 positions agree with TRBD1. The germline gives CDR1 SQVTM, CDR2 ANQGSEA. CDR3 length: 13 amino acids. J gave up 3 bases and V 6 bases, and 4 bases lay outside the gene matches. The CDR3 DNA follows: TGCAGCGTGAAACAGGGGTCTAATGAAAAACTGTTTTTT. Translation gives CSVKQGSNEKLFF.

The J gene is TRBJ2-1, the V gene TRBV2, with D unclear. CDR3 length: 14 residues. The germline V gene has CDR1 SNHLY and CDR2 FYNNEI. Trimming left V 1 base short and J 5 bases short, with 9 bases between. CDR3 region: CASSEDPANNEQFF. In DNA, the CDR3 is TGTGCCAGCAGTGAAGATCCTGCTAACAATGAGCAGTTCTTC.

The rearrangement uses TRBV30 and TRBJ2-7; the D gene is possibly TRBD2 (5 bases). The germline V gene encodes CDR1 GTSNPN and CDR2 SVGIG (reference sequence). Trimming removed 2 bases at V and 2 bases at J, with 10 bases between. This CDR3 has 13 amino acids. The CDR3 loop reads CAWSSGIPYEQYF. The CDR3 coding sequence is TGTGCCTGGAGTAGCGGTATTCCCTACGAGCAGTACTTC.

This chain connects TRBV28 to TRBJ1-2, with 9 nucleotides matching TRBD1. The CDR3 contains 15 residues. The J segment lost 4 bases and the V segment lost 8 bases, leaving 11 bases of the junction unmatched. Germline assignment: CDR1 MDHEN and CDR2 SYDVKM. This CDR3 reads CASRTRDRAGYGYTF. Here the CDR3 DNA reads TGTGCCAGCCGGACTCGGGACAGGGCTGGCTATGGCTACACCTTC.

This chain joins TRBV10-3 and TRBJ2-7; no definite D call. Germline V gene sequence: CDR1 ENHRY, CDR2 SYGVKD. This CDR3 contains 13 residues. Trimming took 11 bases from V and 0 from J, leaving 14 bases between them. CDR3 loop: CAARGGSSYEQYF. The CDR3 bases are TGTGCCGCCCGAGGCGGCAGCTCCTACGAGCAGTACTTC.

V gene TRBV27 combines with J gene TRBJ1-6, with 8 bases matching TRBD1. The length of the CDR3 is 14 residues. Germline assignment: CDR1 MNHEY and CDR2 SMNVEV (reference sequence). V was pared by 5 bases and J by 7 bases, with 4 bases of the junction left unmatched. The CDR3 spells CASSPTGGNSPLHF. The CDR3 bases are TGTGCCAGCAGTCCAACAGGGGGAAATTCACCCCTCCACTTT.

The chain couples TRBV27 to TRBJ1-2; unclear D gene. Germline-derived CDR1 and CDR2 are MNHEY and SMNVEV (reference sequence). The CDR3 totals 16 residues. Between the trimmed V and J ends, which lost 5 bases and 1 base, there was a span of 17 bases. The CDR3 spells CASSVSAWLGNYGYTF. The CDR3 nucleotides read TGTGCCAGCAGTGTCTCAGCGTGGTTGGGTAACTATGGCTACACCTTC.

The chain carries TRBV19 and TRBJ2-2; TRBD2 matches 9 bases. Losses at the gene ends were 4 bases for V and 2 bases for J; bases not matched to a gene: 14. The CDR3 sequence is 19 residues long. Germline V gene data show CDR1 as LNHDA and CDR2 as SQIVND (reference sequence). The CDR3 region has the DNA TGTGCCAGTAGTAGCCGAGCCGTTAGCGGGAGTTTCAACACCGGGGAGCTGTTTTTT. Translated: CASSSRAVSGSFNTGELFF.

The rearrangement links TRBV7-9 to TRBJ1-4; D remains unclear. V dropped 5 bases and J dropped 6 bases, with 7 bases sitting between them. CDR1 and CDR2 (germline): SEHNR, FQNEAQ (reference sequence). The CDR3 has 12 amino acids. In DNA form, the CDR3 reads TGTGCCAGCAGCAATCTAGATGAAAAACTGTTTTTT. It yields the protein CASSNLDEKLFF.

V and J are TRBV30 and TRBJ1-1; 7 bases are a match to TRBD1. Germline CDR1 and CDR2: GTSNPN and SVGIG (reference sequence). The junction had 5 bases not matched to a gene; V was cut back by 0 bases and J by 4 bases. The CDR3 totals 14 residues. The CDR3 coding sequence is TGTGCCTGGAGTGTAGCGGCAGGGGGCACTGAAGCTTTCTTT. Protein product: CAWSVAAGGTEAFF.

This chain uses TRBV7-6 with TRBJ1-2; the match to TRBD1 covers 7 bases. The germline CDR1 and CDR2 sequences are SGHVS and FNYEAQ. V shed 1 base, J shed 4 bases, and the junction held 0 bases outside the gene matches. This CDR3 region has 13 residues. The CDR3 is CASSLGDSYGYTF. The CDR3 nucleotides are TGTGCCAGCAGCTTAGGGGACAGCTATGGCTACACCTTC.

This chain connects TRBV19 to TRBJ2-2; the D is unclear. Germline CDR1 LNHDA, CDR2 SQIVND (reference sequence). Trimming took 3 bases from V and 6 from J, leaving 14 bases between them. The CDR3 contains 15 residues. CDR3 region: CASSIYQALPGELFF. The CDR3 nucleotides are TGTGCCAGTAGTATTTACCAGGCTCTCCCCGGGGAGCTGTTTTTT.

The J gene is TRBJ2-7, the V gene TRBV18, with 7 bases aligning to TRBD1. V trimming: 3 bases; J trimming: 5 bases; junction bases outside the gene matches: 19. The CDR3 loop spans 18 amino acids. Per the germline V gene, CDR1 is KGHSH and CDR2 is LQKENI. The CDR3 DNA is TGTGCCAGCTCACCGCCGAATCGGTCAGGGGGAAGGTTTAACGAGCAGTACTTC. Protein product: CASSPPNRSGGRFNEQYF.

J is TRBJ1-4 and V is TRBV29-1; 9 nucleotides align to TRBD1. With 8 bases clipped from V and 8 bases from J, the junction kept 9 bases outside the gene matches. The CDR3 has 13 amino acids. In germline, CDR1 is SQVTM, CDR2 ANQGSEA. The CDR3 DNA is TGCAGCACTACCGGGACAGGGAACGAAAAACTGTTTTTT. It codes for CSTTGTGNEKLFF.

The rearrangement uses TRBV4-1 and TRBJ2-7; 10 bases align to TRBD1. Trimming took 1 base from V and 6 from J; bases not matched to a gene: 6. The germline gives CDR1 MGHRA, CDR2 YSYEKL. This CDR3 comprises 15 residues. CDR3 nucleotides: TGCGCCAGCAGCCAAGGATCCGGGACAGGGGTCGAGCAGTACTTC. It is translated as CASSQGSGTGVEQYF.

The chain has TRBV6-5 and TRBJ2-5; a possible D gene is TRBD2 (6 bases). The germline V gene has CDR1 MNHEY and CDR2 SVGAGI. Trimming removed 6 bases from V and 5 bases from J, with 13 bases in between. The CDR3 is made up of 13 amino acids. The CDR3 loop reads CASSPGVWETQYF. Here the CDR3 DNA reads TGTGCCAGCAGCCCGGGAGTTTGGGAGACCCAGTACTTC.

The J gene is TRBJ2-1, the V gene TRBV9, with D tentatively TRBD2 (6 bases). Trimming removed 2 bases from V and 2 bases from J, with 17 bases in between. Germline values: CDR1 SGDLS, CDR2 YYNGEE. The CDR3 consists of 17 residues. CDR3 protein: CASSVSTTSIPYNEQFF. CDR3 nucleotide sequence: TGTGCCAGCAGCGTGTCCACCACTAGCATCCCCTACAATGAGCAGTTCTTC. The variable domain in full, with the rest retrieved from reference TRBV9 and TRBJ2-1, is DSGVTQTPKHLITATGQRVTLRCSPRSGDLSVYWYQQSLDQGLQFLIQYYNGEERAKGNILERFSAQQFPDLHSELNLSSLELGDSALYFCASSVSTTSIPYNEQFFGPGTRLTVL.

The V gene is TRBV3-1 (or the pseudogene TRBV3-2), the J gene TRBJ1-1; D unclear. V lost 1 base and J 2 bases, leaving 8 bases between the germline ends. Germline lookup yields CDR1 LGHDT and CDR2 YNNKEL (reference sequence). This CDR3 is 14 amino acids long. CDR3: CASSQATVNTEAFF. CDR3 nucleotides: TGTGCCAGCAGCCAAGCCACAGTCAACACTGAAGCTTTCTTT.

The genes are TRBV4-1 and TRBJ2-5, with 13 bases lining up with TRBD2. The CDR3 spans 18 residues. Per the germline V gene, CDR1 is MGHRA and CDR2 is YSYEKL. V shed 6 bases and J 2 bases; nucleotides not matched to a gene: 12. The CDR3 sequence: CASSPTGTSGESQETQYF. CDR3 sequence (DNA): TGCGCCAGCAGTCCCACCGGGACTAGCGGGGAATCTCAAGAGACCCAGTACTTC.

This chain joins TRBV5-4 and TRBJ1-1; D uncertain. From germline, CDR1 is SGHNT and CDR2 YYREEE (reference sequence). Trimming stripped 3 bases from V and 1 base from J, with 10 bases between. The CDR3 runs 14 residues. CDR3 protein: CASSSHSKNTEAFF. The CDR3, as DNA: TGTGCCAGCAGCTCCCACTCCAAGAACACTGAAGCTTTCTTT.

The genes are TRBV5-8 and TRBJ2-7, with 9 bases identical to TRBD1. This CDR3 comprises 14 residues. V was clipped by 4 bases and J by 3 bases; unmatched bases: 5. Germline V gene sequence: CDR1 SGHTS, CDR2 YDEGEE. CDR3 sequence: CASSPRQGVYEQYF. The CDR3 DNA reads TGTGCCAGCAGCCCACGACAGGGGGTCTACGAGCAGTACTTC.

The chain is built from TRBV4-2 and TRBJ1-4, with D maybe TRBD1 (5 bases). Germline values: CDR1 LGHNA, CDR2 YNFKEQ. This CDR3 is 15 amino acids long. The V and J ends lost 1 base and 8 bases respectively, with 14 bases between them. This CDR3 is CASSQGSGIDEKLFF. For the CDR3, the DNA is TGTGCCAGCAGCCAAGGTTCAGGGATCGACGAAAAACTGTTTTTT.

The gene calls are TRBV5-1 and TRBJ1-4; D unclear. Between the trimmed V and J ends, which lost 5 bases and 2 bases, there was a span of 10 bases. Germline V gives CDR1 SGHRS, CDR2 YFSETQ. There are 14 residues in the CDR3. The CDR3 DNA sequence: TGCGCCAGCAGTGAGACACCTACTAATGAAAAACTGTTTTTT. Protein: CASSETPTNEKLFF. Complete variable domain (other parts from reference TRBV5-1 and TRBJ1-4): KAGVTQTPRYLIKTRGQQVTLSCSPISGHRSVSWYQQTPGQGLQFLFEYFSETQRNKGNFPGRFSGRQFSNSRSEMNVSTLELGDSALYLCASSETPTNEKLFFGSGTQLSVL.

The chain links TRBV27 to TRBJ2-7; TRBD2 matches 9 bases. CDR1 is MNHEY and CDR2 is SMNVEV in the germline V gene (reference sequence). V lost 5 bases and J lost 5; bases outside the gene matches: 13. This CDR3 comprises 16 residues. CDR3 protein: CASSPAGLARFDEQYF. CDR3 coding DNA: TGTGCCAGCAGTCCCGCCGGACTAGCGAGATTCGACGAGCAGTACTTC.

The chain combines TRBV27 with TRBJ1-1; 9 bases align to TRBD1. The CDR3 runs to 19 residues. Per germline, CDR1 MNHEY and CDR2 SMNVEV (reference sequence). Unmatched junction bases numbered 13, after V lost 2 bases and J lost 0 bases. The CDR3 region has the DNA TGTGCCAGCAGTTTAGATCCCCCTGGGACAGGGATAATGAACACTGAAGCTTTCTTT. Amino acids: CASSLDPPGTGIMNTEAFF.

The table lists this clone with a few counts. The rearrangement uses TRBV21-1 and TRBJ1-1; the table's D call of TRBD1 was not tested on the DNA. TRBV21-1 is marked as a pseudogene. The length of the CDR3 is 9 residues. This chain's CDR3 is CLKGNEAFF. The CDR3 DNA follows: TGTCTTAAGGGGAATGAAGCTTTCTTT.

V usage is TRBV18 and J usage is TRBJ1-5; D unclear. Germline V gene data show CDR1 as KGHSH and CDR2 as LQKENI. V lost 6 bases to trimming and J lost 4 bases, with 10 bases between them. The CDR3 is 13 amino acids. CDR3 in amino acids: CASSDSGNQPQHF. As DNA, the CDR3 is TGTGCCAGCTCCGATTCGGGGAATCAGCCCCAGCATTTT. Full variable domain (remainder filled in from reference TRBV18 and TRBJ1-5): NAGVMQNPRHLVRRRGQEARLRCSPMKGHSHVYWYRQLPEEGLKFMVYLQKENIIDESGMPKERFSAEFPKEGPSILRIQQVVRGDSAAYFCASSDSGNQPQHFGDGTRLSIL.